This record covers a single T cell receptor (beta chain). The record originates from a study of OX40 agonist ivuxolimab in advanced cancers. The overall study: There were three patients with partial responses, one having hepatocellular carcinoma and two cutaneous melanoma.

The CDR3 loop spans 10 amino acids. Germline V gene data show CDR1 as SQVTM and CDR2 as ANQGSEA. V lost 4 bases and J lost 10; bases outside the gene matches: 1. Clones were read by immunoSEQ multiplex PCR, and TCRdb kept only the in-frame ones, dropping some. The sample consists of 72,000 or so clones, about 91% of them appearing once. The rearrangement links TRBV29-1 to TRBJ1-1; 9 bases are a match to TRBD1. Sequenced material: CD4+ or CD8+ T cells sorted from blood, taken in a trial of the OX40 agonist ivuxolimab. This receptor was obtained from an adult with an advanced solid tumor such as melanoma, head and neck, liver or kidney cancer. CDR3 protein: CSVGDRVAFF. The CDR3 bases are TGCAGCGTTGGGGACAGGGTAGCTTTCTTT.